The next 22 T cell receptor beta chains were all read from a single sample in a study of T cells in women clearing cervical HPV infection. Generated by immunoSEQ multiplex PCR, the TCRdb table keeps only in-frame clones and is missing some. In all, the sample yields 25,000 to 30,000 clones. Sequencing was carried out using blood buffy coat. The receptors derive from a woman aged 18-70 years with a cervical HPV16 infection that either progressed to CIN3+ or cleared (not recorded which).

Points on this clone: The missing CDR3 end, 3 residues past where the read stops, is filled in from the germline J gene. The chain has TRBV7-3 and TRBJ2-1; the D is unclear. Germline V lookup: CDR1 SGHTA, CDR2 FQGTGA. The V and J ends lost 2 bases and 5 bases respectively, with 10 bases between them. This CDR3 has 14 amino acids. The covered CDR3 bases are TGTGCCAGCAGCTTAGACTGGTCCAACAATGAG. Translation: CASSLDWSNNE. The complete CDR3 protein is CASSLDWSNNEQFF.

On this clone: Read coverage stops 3 residues before the CDR3 terminus; the germline J gene supplies the remainder. The genes are TRBV11-2 and TRBJ2-5; weak D call: TRBD2 (5 bases). Germline V gives CDR1 SGHAT, CDR2 FQNNGV. The V end was cut by 4 bases, the J end by 2 bases, with 11 bases between. The CDR3 is made up of 14 amino acids. CDR3 sequence: CASSSPRGQETQYF. The CDR3 DNA, read in part, is TGTGCCAGCAGCTCACCGCGAGGGCAAGAGACC.

For this clone: From the germline J gene comes the end of the CDR3, since the read stops 3 residues before it. The chain links TRBV29-1 to TRBJ1-4; 7 bases are shared with TRBD1. The CDR3 has 15 residues. Germline V gene lookup returns CDR1 SQVTM and CDR2 ANQGSEA. With 4 bases clipped from V and 4 bases from J, the junction kept 9 bases outside the gene matches. Incomplete CDR3 DNA: TGCAGCGTTGTCCCCGGCGGGACAGATAATGAAAAA. It translates to CSVVPGGTDNEK. The full CDR3 is CSVVPGGTDNEKLFF.

Partial CDR3 DNA: TGTGCCTGGAGTATGCGGGAGCGGAGAGATACG. Translating it yields CAWSMRERRDT. The whole CDR3 reads CAWSMRERRDTQYF. The gene calls are TRBV30 and TRBJ2-3, with 7 bases fitting TRBD2. The read ends 3 residues before the CDR3 terminus; that terminus is restored from the germline J gene. V lost 2 bases to trimming and J lost 5 bases; unmatched junction nucleotides: 7. The CDR3 covers 14 residues. The germline CDR1 and CDR2 sequences are GTSNPN and SVGIG (reference sequence).

As to this clone: The read comes to an end 3 residues before the CDR3 does, leaving the germline J gene to fill in the end. The chain combines TRBV11-3 with TRBJ2-3, with 7 bases lining up with TRBD1. This CDR3 is 15 amino acids long. CDR1 SGHNT and CDR2 YENEEA come from the germline V gene. The V segment lost 5 bases and the J segment 3 bases; nucleotides outside the gene matches: 8. The CDR3 sequence: CASSLRQGITDTQYF. Incomplete CDR3 DNA: TGTGCCAGCAGCCTCCGACAGGGTATAACAGATACG.

Turning to this clone: Read sequence stops 3 residues before the CDR3 end, and the germline J gene provides the missing end. The chain employs TRBV20-1 and TRBJ2-4; D is unclear. Trimming stripped 1 base from V and 1 base from J, with 8 bases between. Germline CDR1 is DFQATT and CDR2 is SNEGSKA (reference sequence). CDR3 length: 14 amino acids. Incomplete CDR3 DNA: TGCAGTGCTAGAGCAAGGGCGGCCAAAAACATT. This encodes CSARARAAKNI. The full-length CDR3 reads as CSARARAAKNIQYF.

Worth noting for this clone: The read terminates 3 residues before the CDR3 end, so the remaining end is supplied by the germline J gene. This sequence joins TRBV7-2 and TRBJ1-2; weak D call: TRBD1 (5 bases). Germline V gene data show CDR1 as SGHTA and CDR2 as FQGNSA. This CDR3 is 15 amino acids long. The CDR3 DNA, read in part, is TGTGCCAGCAGCCCGGCCGGGCTAGCGGGATGGGGG. It is translated as CASSPAGLAGWG. The CDR3 in full is CASSPAGLAGWGYTF.

With respect to this clone: The observed sequence ends 3 residues before the CDR3 terminus, with the missing tail filled in from the germline J gene. This chain uses TRBV7-6 with TRBJ2-5; 7 bases line up with TRBD1. The CDR3 runs 14 residues. Per germline, CDR1 SGHVS and CDR2 FNYEAQ. V lost 2 bases, J lost 5 bases, and 5 bases stayed unmatched. Incomplete CDR3 DNA: TGTGCCAGCAGCTTAACAGGGGCGCAGGAGACC. Its translation is CASSLTGAQET. In full, the CDR3 is CASSLTGAQETQYF.

Regarding this clone: The CDR3 end is not reached by the read, which stops 3 residues before it; the germline J gene fills it in. V is TRBV30 and J is TRBJ2-1; 14 nucleotides agree with TRBD2. From germline, CDR1 is GTSNPN and CDR2 SVGIG (reference sequence). With V trimmed by 3 bases and J by 7 bases, 5 bases remained unmatched. The CDR3 is 15 residues long. The CDR3 sequence is CAWRGTSGSWNEQFF. The part of the CDR3 DNA that was read is TGTGCCTGGAGAGGGACTAGCGGGAGTTGGAATGAG. Drawing the rest from reference TRBV30 and TRBJ2-1, the complete variable domain is SQTIHQWPATLVQPVGSPLSLECTVEGTSNPNLYWYRQAAGRGLQLLFYSVGIGQISSEVPQNLSASRPQDRQFILSSKKLLLSDSGFYLCAWRGTSGSWNEQFFGPGTRLTVL.

On this clone: The observed sequence ends 3 residues before the CDR3 terminus, with the missing tail filled in from the germline J gene. This chain links TRBV30 with TRBJ1-1, with TRBD1 as a possible D gene (6 bases). Germline lookup yields CDR1 GTSNPN and CDR2 SVGIG (reference sequence). V gave up 3 bases and J gave up 5 bases, with 13 bases separating them. The CDR3 sequence is 13 residues long. Partial CDR3 DNA: TGTGCCTGGAGAGAGCAGGGGAGGACTGAA. It yields the protein CAWREQGRTE. The entire CDR3 protein reads CAWREQGRTEAFF.

Note on this clone: From the germline J gene comes the end of the CDR3, since the read stops 3 residues before it. The genes are TRBV9 and TRBJ2-5; 7 bases map to TRBD2. In germline, CDR1 is SGDLS, CDR2 YYNGEE. The trim removed 3 bases at V and 0 bases at J, leaving 2 bases unmatched. This CDR3 is 14 amino acids long. Partial CDR3 DNA: TGTGCCAGCAGCGAGCGGGGCTACCAAGAGACC. Encoded protein: CASSERGYQET. The whole CDR3 reads CASSERGYQETQYF. The entire variable domain, with the rest obtained from reference TRBV9 and TRBJ2-5, is as follows: DSGVTQTPKHLITATGQRVTLRCSPRSGDLSVYWYQQSLDQGLQFLIQYYNGEERAKGNILERFSAQQFPDLHSELNLSSLELGDSALYFCASSERGYQETQYFGPGTRLLVL.

On this clone itself: The sequence runs out 3 residues before the end of the CDR3; the remainder is reconstructed from the germline J gene. The genes are TRBV20-1 and TRBJ2-3; 7 nucleotides align to TRBD1. This CDR3 spans 15 amino acids. The germline V gene encodes CDR1 DFQATT and CDR2 SNEGSKA (reference sequence). The J segment lost 6 bases and the V segment lost 4 bases, leaving 13 bases of the junction unmatched. The DNA read from the CDR3 is TGCAGTGCTACTAACAGGGGCCAAAAGGCTGATACG. As protein: CSATNRGQKADT. The complete CDR3 reads CSATNRGQKADTQYF.

With respect to this clone: The read gets to within 3 residues of the CDR3 end, and the germline J gene fills in the rest. The rearrangement uses TRBV5-4 and TRBJ2-1; 8 bases match TRBD1. Germline V lookup: CDR1 SGHNT, CDR2 YYREEE (reference sequence). The CDR3 spans 15 residues. V dropped 2 bases and J dropped 7; count of bases not matched to a gene: 8. The CDR3 reads CASSLFVQGANEQFF. CDR3 DNA (partial): TGTGCCAGCAGCTTATTCGTCCAGGGGGCTAATGAG.

Comments on this clone: The CDR3 extends 3 residues past the end of the read, so its final part is completed from the germline J gene. This rearrangement joins TRBV7-3 to TRBJ2-3; 8 positions agree with TRBD1. V trimming: 1 base; J trimming: 4 bases; junction bases outside the gene matches: 4. From germline, CDR1 is SGHTA and CDR2 FQGTGA. The CDR3 extends over 15 amino acids. The CDR3 DNA, read in part, is TGTGCCAGCAGCTTAAACGGACAGGGCGCAGATACG. Protein sequence: CASSLNGQGADT. The whole CDR3 protein reads CASSLNGQGADTQYF.

In the case of this clone: The CDR3 is cut off 3 residues early in the read; its end comes from the germline J gene. The V and J genes are TRBV30 and TRBJ1-2, with D possibly TRBD1 on 5 matching bases. Germline CDR1 is GTSNPN and CDR2 is SVGIG (reference sequence). Between the trimmed V and J ends, which lost 5 bases and 4 bases, there was a span of 14 bases. The CDR3 runs to 13 residues. The CDR3: CAWRYTGTYGYTF. The CDR3 DNA, read in part, is TGTGCCTGGCGCTATACAGGCACCTATGGC.

Worth noting for this clone: The read ends 3 residues before the CDR3 terminus; that terminus is restored from the germline J gene. The chain has TRBV7-6 and TRBJ1-2; the match to TRBD1 covers 8 bases. CDR3 length: 14 residues. Germline values: CDR1 SGHVS, CDR2 FNYEAQ. The CDR3 reads CASSSRQGTYDYTF. CDR3 DNA, as far as it was read: TGTGCCAGCAGCTCACGACAGGGGACGTACGAC.

Comment on this clone: With the read ending 3 residues before the CDR3 end, the germline J gene is used to fill in that end. The V and J genes are TRBV10-3 and TRBJ2-7, with 11 bases lining up with TRBD1. Germline-derived CDR1 and CDR2 are ENHRY and SYGVKD. The CDR3 is 13 residues long. J was trimmed by 4 bases and V by 8 bases; bases with no gene match: 4. Incomplete CDR3 DNA: TGTGCCATCCAGGACAGGGGGCAGTACGAG. Its protein product is CAIQDRGQYE. The full-length CDR3 reads as CAIQDRGQYEQYF.

As to this clone: With the read ending 3 residues before the CDR3 end, the germline J gene is used to fill in that end. The chain carries TRBV29-1 and TRBJ1-4; 12 bases are a match to TRBD1. The germline CDR1 and CDR2 sequences are SQVTM and ANQGSEA. Trimming took 4 bases from V and 7 from J; bases not matched to a gene: 1. This CDR3 contains 13 residues. CDR3 DNA, as far as it was read: TGCAGCGTTGGGGGACAGGGGGCTGAAAAA. Its protein product is CSVGGQGAEK. The entire CDR3 reads CSVGGQGAEKLFF.

Remarks on this clone: Read coverage stops 3 residues before the CDR3 terminus; the germline J gene supplies the remainder. The J gene is TRBJ2-1, the V gene TRBV2; 11 bases fit TRBD2. V was clipped by 7 bases and J by 4 bases; unmatched bases: 3. The germline V gene encodes CDR1 SNHLY and CDR2 FYNNEI. The CDR3 has 14 residues. CDR3 bases read: TGTGCCAGCATCGGGACTAGCGGTTACAATGAG. Protein sequence: CASIGTSGYNE. The CDR3, in full, reads CASIGTSGYNEQFF.

A remark on this clone: Coverage ceases 3 residues before the CDR3 finishes, and the germline J gene fills in the end. The rearrangement links TRBV7-9 to TRBJ2-1; TRBD2 agrees at 8 bases. Germline-derived CDR1 and CDR2 are SEHNR and FQNEAQ (reference sequence). This CDR3 is 15 amino acids long. The junction had 0 bases not matched to a gene; V was cut back by 2 bases and J by 0 bases. The CDR3 DNA, read in part, is TGTGCCAGCAGCTTACTAGCGGGCTCCTACAATGAG. Translated, it gives CASSLLAGSYNE. The CDR3 as a whole reads CASSLLAGSYNEQFF.

As concerns this clone: The CDR3 end lies 3 residues beyond the end of the read and is filled in from the germline J gene. V and J are TRBV5-3 and TRBJ1-2, with 7 bases lining up with TRBD1. TRBV5-3 is an ORF, and what it does is uncertain. The CDR3 extends over 16 amino acids. Losses at the gene ends were 4 bases for V and 0 bases for J; bases not matched to a gene: 9. CDR3 DNA (partial): TGTGCCAGAAGCGGATCATCGGACAGGCCTAACTATGGC. This sequence encodes CARSGSSDRPNYG. The whole CDR3 region reads CARSGSSDRPNYGYTF.

With respect to this clone: The read falls 3 residues short of the CDR3 end, and the missing part is taken from the germline J gene. The V and J genes are TRBV20-1 and TRBJ1-2; D remains ambiguous. The V gene lost 2 bases and the J gene lost 2 bases, with 6 bases spanning the gap. The V gene's germline CDR1 is DFQATT and CDR2 SNEGSKA (reference sequence). The CDR3 totals 12 residues. The CDR3 loop is CSARYRNYGYTF. Incomplete CDR3 DNA: TGCAGTGCTAGATACCGGAACTATGGC.